Listed here is a single T cell receptor beta chain. Its antigen target is currently unknown. Base-call qualities are not available, and no considerably larger clone is one nucleotide away. One collaborating source in Seattle enrolled patients during active infection and followed them longitudinally through the course of disease. Whole blood was collected in K2EDTA tubes by collaborating institutions according to the institutions' own protocols. Collaborator samples were shipped for TCRbeta analysis as frozen whole blood, isolated PBMCs, or DNA extracted from either sample type. The data derive from a study of blood T cell repertoires in COVID-19 (dated by TCRdb to between 2020 and 2021). Regarding the study in general: Samples from collaborators originated in the United States, Italy and Spain and spanned both the acute and convalescent phases of COVID-19. The material from the prospective study consisted of cDNA or gDNA derived from T cells, B-cell-depleted T cells, or PBMCs. Subjects who had been exposed to COVID-19, were actively infected with it, or had recovered from it provided the deeply sampled blood TCRbeta repertoires that made up the dataset. A freely available public database, intended as a resource for researchers studying the immune response to SARS-CoV-2, is where the repertoires were released. The samples were drawn from the first 160 participants of the ongoing ImmuneRACE study and from 1,254 subjects provided by 6 global collaborators. Sample metadata almost always included a de-identified subject ID, COVID-19 status, age in years and sex. Where available, HLA class I and class II types were taken from metadata supplied by the sample provider and were not determined by assay-based typing.

Broad study findings and their caveats: The quantity of clinical and demographic metadata differed by source and by participant and was supplied without curation.

The immunoSEQ Assay, a bias-controlled multiplex PCR, was used to amplify TCRbeta CDR3 regions from genomic DNA. Per the original workflow: The number of nucleated cells in each sample was estimated from the amplification of reference gene primers within the assay. To quantify the absolute abundance of each unique TCRbeta CDR3 rearrangement, sequence reads were collapsed and filtered. For each sample, productive Simpson clonality was calculated as the square root of Simpson's diversity index across productive rearrangements. TCRdb limited this immuneACCESS table to in-frame rearrangements with V and J called. A share of clones is missing; checked studies link under half to unresolved V genes, and the rest is unexplained. From that table come the V and J calls and clone size; the DNA was used to work out D and trimming. The sample table records 300,000 to 350,000 clones; about 91% of these occur just once. The ten largest clones add up to just over 9.5% of the sample.

Sequencing was carried out using peripheral blood. The receptor was derived from a man aged 25 to 45 with COVID-19, enrolled during active disease.

The DNA sequence is given as TGTGCCAGCAGCTCCCCCCGGGTCGGCGGGGTGGTGGAGACCCAGTACTTC. Its coded protein is CASSSPRVGGVVETQYF. The rearranged segments are TRBV7-9 and TRBJ2-5; the D gene is perhaps TRBD2, on 6 matching bases. V was cut back by 4 bases and J by 5 bases, leaving a gap of 23 bases between them. CDR3 length: 17 amino acids, cysteine to phenylalanine. CDR3 DNA only is kept here, 51 bases in frame from base 1. CDR1 and CDR2 are read off the germline V gene (reference sequence) as SEHNR and FQNEAQ.